This T cell receptor beta chain is from a study of T cells in Graves' hyperthyroidism and ophthalmopathy (dated by TCRdb to the late 2010s). Context from the whole study: Peripheral blood samples were taken at initial diagnosis, before any treatment was given. TCR V-J signatures able to tell the groups apart were searched for in a discovery cohort of 100 patients, of whom 40 to 45 had Graves' ophthalmopathy and more than 55 had stable Graves' hyperthyroidism. Prospective prediction of ophthalmopathy was tested in an independent validation cohort consisting of 18 hyperthyroidism patients and around 17 patients who later progressed to ophthalmopathy. The 90 to 100 discovery patients were randomly divided into training and test sets at a 7:3 ratio. Thyroid tissue and blood T-cell repertoires from six Graves' hyperthyroidism patients were also compared in the study. Following sampling, methimazole starting at 30 mg daily was given to hyperthyroidism patients, and high-dose intravenous methylprednisolone was given to ophthalmopathy patients. The paper describes TCR Vbeta CDR3 sequencing of 135 peripheral blood samples, made up of 43 ophthalmopathy patients, some 76 hyperthyroidism patients and 17 progressor patients. Here is what the overall study found, with its caveats: During validation, the model predicted progression to ophthalmopathy a median of about 5.9 months ahead of onset, with more than 55% sensitivity and about 75% specificity. Most expanded thyroid clonotypes (frequency above 0.001) were also detected in blood, suggesting blood repertoires may reflect thyroid immune responses. A model built on a 13 V-J signature distinguished ophthalmopathy from stable hyperthyroidism, reaching 85% to 90% sensitivity and 81.08% specificity in cross-validation and 80%/75% in testing. No statistical method was used to set the sample size in advance, and investigators knew the group allocation.

V is clipped by 5 bases and J by 3 bases, and the sequence between their germline boundaries is 13 bases long. According to the germline V gene, CDR1 reads MGHDK and CDR2 reads SYGVNS. The CDR3 spans 14 residues, from the cysteine through the phenylalanine. The read is trimmed to its CDR3 DNA, 42 bases read in frame from base 1. The TCR beta CDR3 regions were amplified from the RNA transcripts. A first-round RT-PCR of the TCR CDR3 used the HTBI primer set with the Qiagen OneStep RT-PCR kit. The libraries were constructed in a second round of multiplex PCR and then size-selected and purified. Sequencing of the libraries was done on an Illumina HiSeq2000 using paired-end 100 bp reads. Under the source paper's analysis protocol: SOAPnuke was used to process the raw data, with reads discarded if the reads contained adapters or uncalled bases, had a mean Phred below 15, or lacked an exact constant-primer or identifier match. High-quality paired reads were merged with COPE v1.2.5, and unique nucleotide sequences were defined as clonotypes. Clonotypes were aligned to IMGT TRBV, TRBD and TRBJ reference segments using MiTCR v1.1. Analysis was restricted to V-J combinations with a frequency above 0.0001, which covered about 99% of repertoires. A TCS score was defined as the ratio of F50 (clonal expansion) to E x V (chaos), with BLOSUM62-based TCRdist applied between CDR3 peptides within each V-J. Welch's t-statistics and random forest reduced several hundred V-J features to roughly 13, which were used in a naive Bayes classifier (R e1071). The public sequencing data were trimmed at Q25 with fastp and processed into clonotypes with MiXCR by TCRdb, which kept only in-frame beta chains. Under each unique CDR3 protein, matching rows form one entry showing the most common genes and DNA. TCRdb's processing, not the authors' own work, is the source of the V and J calls. The sample yields about 380,000 distinct CDR3 sequences; less than 20% were counted once. Jointly, the top ten make up roughly two fifths of the sample.

Of note for this clonotype: The antigen it recognizes is unknown. There are no base qualities to consult, and no much larger clone falls within one base.

Ophthalmopathy patients had moderately to severely active disease, with a Clinical Activity Score of 3 or more, a NOSPECS grade of 4 or more, and a disease duration of less than 3 months. Exclusion was applied to patients with uncontrolled infections, other autoimmune diseases, pregnancy or lactation. Diagnoses relied on clinical symptoms, serum thyroxine and TRAb, thyroid ultrasound and orbital computed tomography. PBMCs were separated from 7.5 to 10 ml of fresh peripheral blood using Ficoll-Paque density gradient centrifugation. Total RNA was extracted using Trizol reagent, and RNA quality was assessed on an Agilent 2100 Bioanalyzer.

This sequence uses TRBV25-1 and TRBJ1-2; the D gene cannot be named for sure. Source material: blood. The receptor comes from a man aged 18 to 30 with Graves' ophthalmopathy. At the DNA level, the sequence is TGTGCCAGCAGTACCTTGGGAAGCCACTATGGCTACACCTTC. It specifies CASSTLGSHYGYTF.